This T cell receptor (beta chain) stems from a study of T-cell memory formation after mild COVID-19 (dated by TCRdb to 2020 to 2022). Looking at the study overall: Most TCR sequence clusters were specific to one of the two donors. The cohort was made up of two young adult volunteers, one female and one male, who were previously healthy. T-cell clones expanding and contracting after mild COVID-19 in a couple of donors were tracked by longitudinal TCRalpha and TCRbeta repertoire sequencing.

What the study reported, not specific to this receptor: Whether the second-wave clones peaking on day 37 were SARS-CoV-2 specific was not confirmed. Contracting CD4+ clones turned up mainly in the CM and EM memory subsets, whereas EMRA was where CD8+ clones were enriched. The study included only a couple of mild cases, and larger cohorts that include severe cases with pre-infection samples were judged to be necessary. From day 15 to 85, contracting clones showed balanced CD4/CD8 phenotypes, whereas a second wave of clones that expanded from day 15 to 37 leaned towards CD4+. Some responding clones were found in pre-infection memory, which suggests that pre-existing cross-reactive memory T cells took part in the SARS-CoV-2 response.

The reads were generated on an Illumina NovaSeq 6000. cDNA libraries for TCRalpha and TCRbeta were prepared by 5'RACE using constant-segment primers, with sample barcodes and unique molecular identifiers added. RNA was extracted from every sample with Trizol reagent. Libraries were amplified in two PCR steps, with a second sample barcode and Illumina TruSeq adapters added in the second step. Sequencing of libraries was performed on an Illumina NovaSeq with 2 x 150 bp paired-end reads. Under the source paper's analysis protocol: Reads were demultiplexed and collapsed into UMI-guided consensus sequences with migec v1.2.7. Using mixcr v2.1.11, UMI consensuses were aligned to TRA and TRB V and J templates and then assembled into clonotypes. A clonotype was counted as expanded or contracted only when both edgeR and NoisET called the clonotype significant, with the noise models trained on biological replicates. For edgeR calls, the cutoffs were a false discovery rate-adjusted p below 0.01 and a log2 fold-change threshold of 1. As an exploratory analysis of dynamics, max-normalized trajectories of the 1000 most abundant clonotypes were examined by PCA with hierarchical clustering. The CD4 or CD8 phenotype of responding clones was assigned using the separately sequenced CD4+ and CD8+ repertoires. Using fastp at Q25 and MiXCR, TCRdb reprocessed the public reads and kept productive beta chains. Rows are unified per CDR3 protein, each entry keeping the most common DNA and genes. In this record, the V and J calls reflect TCRdb's handling and not the investigators' own analysis. The sample profile shows about 210,000 distinct CDR3 sequences; under 30% of them were found once. The ten top clones hold about an eighth of the sample.

The CDR3 goes from the cysteine to the phenylalanine over 13 residues. CDR3 DNA only is kept here, 39 bases in frame from base 1. The germline V gene supplies CDR1 LGHNA and CDR2 YSLEER. The V end loses 1 base and the J end loses 10 bases, and a stretch of 11 bases separates them. In this sample, this clonotype turned up a few times. Its antigen remains undetermined. No much larger clone is present one base from it, and per-base qualities are unavailable. PBMCs were isolated by Ficoll-Paque density gradient centrifugation. The chain is encoded by TRBV4-3 joined to TRBJ2-1, with the D gene not clear enough to name. The sequencing input was PBMCs or a T cell subset sorted from them (not recorded which). This TCR was sampled from an adult woman who had mild COVID-19 (a few samples of this study predate the infection). The sample titles of this study are shuffled in the database, so cell type and time point are left out; the donor was told from shared clones. The bases read TGCGCCAGCAGCCAAGGCAGGTTTCGGGAGCAGTTCTTC. It encodes CASSQGRFREQFF.